Listed here are 27 T cell receptor beta chains from one sample, sequenced in a study of cytomegalovirus exposure and HLA in healthy donors. It was with 60 Vbeta and 13 Jbeta primers that the PCR ran. Generated by immunoSEQ multiplex PCR, the TCRdb table keeps only in-frame clones and is missing some. This listing includes around 200,000 clones. What was sequenced was PBMCs. These receptors were obtained from a girl aged 2 to 10 in good health and CMV-seropositive.

With respect to this clone: This same CDR3 is encoded by further DNA sequences in the sample. The chain combines TRBV28 with TRBJ2-7; no reliable D call. Trimming stripped 3 bases from V and 2 bases from J, with 5 bases between. The CDR3 has 12 amino acids. Germline V gene sequence: CDR1 MDHEN, CDR2 SYDVKM. This CDR3 reads CASSFLPYEQYF. In nucleotides, the CDR3 is TGTGCCAGCAGTTTTCTCCCCTACGAGCAGTACTTC.

The chain links TRBV5-1 to TRBJ2-7, with TRBD1 as a possible D gene (6 bases). V lost 3 bases and J 3 bases, leaving 7 bases between the germline ends. The CDR3 is 12 residues long. Per germline, CDR1 SGHRS and CDR2 YFSETQ. This chain's CDR3 is CASSSQGYEQYF. The CDR3 nucleotides read TGCGCCAGCAGCTCACAGGGCTACGAGCAGTACTTC.

V gene TRBV7-9 combines with J gene TRBJ2-5; 8 bases are a match to TRBD1. The last part of the DNA fits TRBJ2-7 better; the J call may be wrong. This CDR3 is 15 amino acids long. Germline CDR1 reads SEHNR; CDR2 reads FQNEAQ (reference sequence). For the CDR3, the DNA is TGTGCCAGCAGCTCCGACCGGGACAGGCACTACGAGCAGTACTTC. This translates into CASSSDRDRHYEQYF.

V is TRBV4-2 and J is TRBJ1-2; D not resolved. With 0 bases removed from V and 2 bases from J, the gap between germline ends came to 13 bases. Germline loops: CDR1 LGHNA, CDR2 YNFKEQ. This CDR3 comprises 16 residues. The CDR3 protein is CASSQDPQSRNYGYTF. The CDR3 DNA reads TGTGCCAGCAGCCAAGATCCACAATCCCGCAACTATGGCTACACCTTC.

The chain employs TRBV2 and TRBJ1-1; 7 bases fit TRBD1. Per germline, CDR1 SNHLY and CDR2 FYNNEI. The V and J ends lost 8 bases and 0 bases, in that order; junction bases with no gene match: 12. The length of the CDR3 is 16 residues. CDR3 sequence (DNA): TGTGCCAGCGGTTGGGGGGACAGAGCCTTGAACACTGAAGCTTTCTTT. Translated, it gives CASGWGDRALNTEAFF.

CDR3 sequence: CASSPIPGRVAFF. The CDR3 region has the DNA TGTGCCAGCAGTCCCATTCCGGGAAGAGTAGCTTTCTTT. The chain links TRBV27 to TRBJ1-1; D is uncertain. Germline V gene sequence: CDR1 MNHEY, CDR2 SMNVEV (reference sequence). The length of the CDR3 is 13 residues. Trimming cost V 5 bases and J 10 bases, with 17 bases left between them.

The rearrangement links TRBV10-3 to TRBJ2-1; D perhaps matches TRBD2 (5 bases). The CDR3 is made up of 15 amino acids. Trimming shortened V by 6 bases and J by 0 bases, and 12 bases separated the two germline ends. CDR1 ENHRY and CDR2 SYGVKD come from the germline V gene. The DNA of the CDR3 is TGTGCCATCAGGGACGGGGATAGCTCCTACAATGAGCAGTTCTTC. Translation gives CAIRDGDSSYNEQFF.

The chain uses TRBV11-2 and TRBJ2-1; 7 nucleotides line up with TRBD2. Germline V CDR1 and CDR2: SGHAT, FQNNGV. J lost 8 bases, V lost 1 base, and 11 bases had no gene match. The CDR3 is 16 residues long. CDR3 sequence: CASSLVKLALVDEQFF. The CDR3 DNA reads as TGTGCCAGCAGCTTAGTCAAACTAGCGTTGGTCGATGAGCAGTTCTTC.

CDR3 in amino acids: CASSPFPGQPRYEQYF. The CDR3 coding sequence is TGTGCCAGCAGCCCCTTCCCGGGACAGCCTAGGTACGAGCAGTACTTC. The J gene is TRBJ2-7, the V gene TRBV14, with TRBD1 identical over 7 bases. Germline loops: CDR1 SGHDN, CDR2 FVKESK. The CDR3 is made up of 16 amino acids. V was pared by 4 bases and J by 4 bases, with 13 bases of the junction left unmatched.

The chain uses TRBV5-1 and TRBJ2-3; 8 bases agree with TRBD2. The CDR3 covers 15 residues. V was clipped by 2 bases and J by 4 bases; unmatched bases: 6. CDR1 is SGHRS and CDR2 is YFSETQ in the germline V gene. In DNA, the CDR3 is TGCGCCAGCAGCTTAAGCGGGAGTGTCGCAGATACGCAGTATTTT. Its translation: CASSLSGSVADTQYF.

The gene calls are TRBV2 and TRBJ2-5, with 9 bases fitting TRBD2. The length of the CDR3 is 16 residues. Trimming removed 5 bases from V and 4 bases from J; junction bases left unmatched: 11. From germline, CDR1 is SNHLY and CDR2 FYNNEI. Here the CDR3 DNA reads TGTGCCAGCAGTCACTTAGCGGGAGAAGGTATAGAGACCCAGTACTTC. Translated, it gives CASSHLAGEGIETQYF.

The chain is built from TRBV5-4 and TRBJ2-3; a possible D gene is TRBD2 (5 bases). Trimming shortened V by 2 bases and J by 2 bases, and 12 bases separated the two germline ends. CDR1 SGHNT and CDR2 YYREEE come from the germline V gene (reference sequence). This CDR3 spans 15 amino acids. CDR3 residues: CASSFLSGSTDTQYF. The CDR3 nucleotides are TGTGCCAGCAGCTTTTTGAGCGGATCCACAGATACGCAGTATTTT.

The rearrangement joins TRBV2 to TRBJ1-2; D is uncertain. Germline loops: CDR1 SNHLY, CDR2 FYNNEI. V gave up 5 bases and J gave up 4 bases, with 11 bases separating them. This CDR3 contains 13 residues. The CDR3 coding sequence is TGTGCCAGCAGTACGGGTGACGGCTATGGCTACACCTTC. This gives the protein CASSTGDGYGYTF.

This chain uses TRBV6-5 with TRBJ2-1; 10 nucleotides agree with TRBD2. This CDR3 is built from 16 residues. The germline V gene encodes CDR1 MNHEY and CDR2 SVGAGI. J was trimmed by 3 bases and V by 0 bases; bases with no gene match: 2. CDR3 nucleotide sequence: TGTGCCAGCAGTTACTCCCCTAGCGGGAGCTACAATGAGCAGTTCTTC. It yields the protein CASSYSPSGSYNEQFF.

The chain recombines TRBV18 with TRBJ1-1; possible D gene TRBD1, 5 bases. CDR3 size: 13 residues. CDR1 and CDR2 (germline): KGHSH, LQKENI. Trimming pared 5 bases from V and 6 bases from J, leaving 13 bases between. The CDR3, as DNA: TGTGCCAGCTCAACGAACAGGTTAGCTGAAGCTTTCTTT. Protein sequence: CASSTNRLAEAFF.

The V and J genes are TRBV5-1 and TRBJ2-7, with 12 nucleotides matching TRBD2. The germline V gene encodes CDR1 SGHRS and CDR2 YFSETQ. With 4 bases clipped from V and 2 bases from J, the junction kept 7 bases outside the gene matches. The CDR3 spans 16 residues. The CDR3 loop reads CASSLGTSGLPYEQYF. The CDR3 coding sequence is TGCGCCAGCAGCCTGGGGACTAGCGGGCTTCCCTACGAGCAGTACTTC.

This chain uses TRBV5-1 with TRBJ2-4, with 15 bases lining up with TRBD2. Looked up from germline, CDR1 is SGHRS and CDR2 is YFSETQ. The CDR3 extends over 18 amino acids. V lost 4 bases to trimming and J lost 0 bases; unmatched junction nucleotides: 5. CDR3 in DNA: TGCGCCAGCAGCGTGGGACTAGCGGGAGGATCAGCCAAAAACATTCAGTACTTC. Protein product: CASSVGLAGGSAKNIQYF. Drawing the rest from reference TRBV5-1 and TRBJ2-4, the complete variable domain is KAGVTQTPRYLIKTRGQQVTLSCSPISGHRSVSWYQQTPGQGLQFLFEYFSETQRNKGNFPGRFSGRQFSNSRSEMNVSTLELGDSALYLCASSVGLAGGSAKNIQYFGAGTRLSVL.

Notes on this clone: The same CDR3 is also encoded by other DNA sequences in this sample. The rearrangement links TRBV2 to TRBJ2-2; 7 bases align to TRBD1. The CDR3 runs to 14 residues. From germline, CDR1 is SNHLY and CDR2 FYNNEI. The V and J ends lost 6 bases and 2 bases, in that order; junction bases with no gene match: 3. CDR3 nucleotide sequence: TGTGCCAGCAGGGACAGGCCTAACACCGGGGAGCTGTTTTTT. Encoded protein: CASRDRPNTGELFF. Full variable domain (rest looked up from reference TRBV2 and TRBJ2-2): EPEVTQTPSHQVTQMGQEVILRCVPISNHLYFYWYRQILGQKVEFLVSFYNNEISEKSEIFDDQFSVERPDGSNFTLKIRSTKLEDSAMYFCASRDRPNTGELFFGEGSRLTVL.

The genes are TRBV5-1 and TRBJ2-1, with a weak D call TRBD2 (5 bases). Trimming pared 0 bases from V and 7 bases from J, leaving 17 bases between. The CDR3 is 16 amino acids. CDR1 is SGHRS and CDR2 is YFSETQ in the germline V gene. The CDR3 protein is CASSLEALGGGNEQFF. In DNA form, the CDR3 reads TGCGCCAGCAGCTTGGAGGCCCTAGGCGGCGGGAATGAGCAGTTCTTC. Looking up the rest from reference TRBV5-1 and TRBJ2-1 gives the full variable domain: KAGVTQTPRYLIKTRGQQVTLSCSPISGHRSVSWYQQTPGQGLQFLFEYFSETQRNKGNFPGRFSGRQFSNSRSEMNVSTLELGDSALYLCASSLEALGGGNEQFFGPGTRLTVL.

V is TRBV6-1 and J is TRBJ2-5; D is possibly TRBD1 (6 bases). The CDR3 contains 13 residues. V lost 2 bases and J lost 9, with 13 bases in between. Germline V gene sequence: CDR1 MNHNS, CDR2 SASEGT. CDR3 coding DNA: TGTGCCAGCAGTGAATCACAGGGTCGGGCCCAGTACTTC. Its translation is CASSESQGRAQYF.

The genes are TRBV5-4 and TRBJ2-4, with D possibly TRBD2 on 5 matching bases. The CDR3 totals 14 residues. Trimming took off 1 base at V and 5 bases at J, with 10 bases between the two ends. Germline values: CDR1 SGHNT, CDR2 YYREEE (reference sequence). The CDR3 is CASSLRGAENIQYF. The CDR3 DNA is TGTGCCAGCAGCTTGCGCGGAGCGGAAAACATTCAGTACTTC.

The rearrangement links TRBV7-9 to TRBJ1-1; TRBD1 agrees at 7 bases. Germline V CDR1 and CDR2: SEHNR, FQNEAQ (reference sequence). Trimming cost V 5 bases and J 4 bases; bases outside gene matches: 7. CDR3 length equals 14 residues. CDR3 protein: CASSPTGRGTEAFF. CDR3 sequence (DNA): TGTGCCAGCAGCCCGACAGGGCGAGGCACTGAAGCTTTCTTT.

This chain links TRBV7-9 with TRBJ2-7; a weak D match, TRBD2 (6 bases). Per germline, CDR1 SEHNR and CDR2 FQNEAQ (reference sequence). V was pared by 1 base and J by 0 bases, with 10 bases between. The CDR3 length is 15 residues. The DNA for the CDR3 is TGTGCCAGCAGCTTAGTGGGGGAGGCCTCCTACGAGCAGTACTTC. Its translation: CASSLVGEASYEQYF.

CDR3 region: CASSFGQGIEAFF. DNA for the CDR3: TGTGCCAGCAGTTTTGGACAGGGGATCGAAGCTTTCTTT. This chain links TRBV27 with TRBJ1-1; 9 bases map to TRBD1. The V gene's germline CDR1 is MNHEY and CDR2 SMNVEV (reference sequence). The CDR3 length is 13 residues. V gave up 3 bases and J gave up 8 bases; unmatched junction bases: 4.

The chain is built from TRBV11-2 and TRBJ2-2, with 8 bases that match TRBD2. There are 15 residues in the CDR3. After removal of 3 bases from V and 6 bases from J, the junction contained 6 bases not matched to a gene. Germline loops: CDR1 SGHAT, CDR2 FQNNGV. Here the CDR3 DNA reads TGTGCCAGCAGCTTTGGTAGCGGGAAGTCCGGGGAGCTGTTTTTT. Translating gives CASSFGSGKSGELFF.

J is TRBJ2-2 and V is TRBV9, with 7 bases matching TRBD1. CDR1 and CDR2 (germline): SGDLS, YYNGEE. CDR3 length: 15 residues. The V and J ends lost 5 bases and 2 bases, in that order; junction bases with no gene match: 6. The CDR3 nucleotides read TGTGCCAGCAGAGCCGGGACAGCTAACACCGGGGAGCTGTTTTTT. This encodes CASRAGTANTGELFF.

The chain joins TRBV5-1 to TRBJ2-2; TRBD2 agrees at 10 bases. CDR1 is SGHRS, CDR2 YFSETQ, per germline. Unmatched junction bases numbered 4, after V lost 1 base and J lost 4 bases. The CDR3 contains 16 residues. CDR3 loop: CASSLFTSGVTGELFF. Here the CDR3 DNA reads TGCGCCAGCAGCTTGTTCACTAGCGGGGTCACCGGGGAGCTGTTTTTT.